One and the same sample provided the 20 T cell receptor beta chains below, sequenced in a study of control samples from healthy donors and cancer patients (dated by TCRdb to 2018 to 2021). Library preparation used the immunoSEQ multiplex PCR assay. The table comes from immuneACCESS by way of TCRdb, which keeps in-frame sequences with V and J called. Part of the clones is missing from these tables; in studies checked, under half for an unresolved V gene and the rest for unknown reasons. The sample profile shows 100,000 to 120,000 clones; 83% of them were found once. The ten biggest clones cover less than 15% of the sample. Material for sequencing was blood. The receptor set was obtained from a woman between 45 and 65 years old in good health.

J is TRBJ1-2 and V is TRBV30, with D possibly being TRBD1 (6 bases). CDR3 length: 15 residues. Trimming pared 2 bases from V and 1 base from J, leaving 14 bases between. CDR1 is GTSNPN, CDR2 SVGIG, per germline (reference sequence). CDR3 DNA: TGTGCCTGGAGTACCCTCAGGGGAAATAACTATGGCTACACCTTC. It specifies CAWSTLRGNNYGYTF.

The rearrangement uses TRBV30 and TRBJ1-5; D perhaps matches TRBD1 (6 bases). CDR3 length equals 17 residues. V was trimmed by 0 bases and J by 2 bases, leaving 17 bases between them. CDR1 and CDR2 (germline): GTSNPN, SVGIG (reference sequence). The CDR3 sequence is CAWSVDITGSGNQPQHF. The CDR3 DNA reads TGTGCCTGGAGTGTAGATATAACAGGGTCGGGCAATCAGCCCCAGCATTTT.

This chain connects TRBV5-1 to TRBJ2-5, with no clear D. The CDR3 is made up of 12 amino acids. V shed 3 bases and J shed 2 bases, with 5 bases lying between them. The germline gives CDR1 SGHRS, CDR2 YFSETQ. CDR3 sequence reads: CASSYQQETQYF. The CDR3 DNA is TGCGCCAGCAGCTACCAGCAAGAGACCCAGTACTTC.

The rearrangement links TRBV5-1 to TRBJ2-1; TRBD2 might be the D (5 bases). V was pared by 5 bases and J by 1 base, with 10 bases between. Germline V gene lookup returns CDR1 SGHRS and CDR2 YFSETQ. The length of the CDR3 is 14 residues. CDR3 region: CASSPGMSYNEQFF. The CDR3 DNA follows: TGCGCCAGCAGTCCGGGGATGTCCTACAATGAGCAGTTCTTC.

The chain uses TRBV4-1 and TRBJ2-7; D gene uncertain. V was cut by 1 base and J by 2 bases, with 12 bases left in between. CDR1 and CDR2 from the germline V gene are MGHRA and YSYEKL. The CDR3 is made up of 15 amino acids. CDR3 nucleotide sequence: TGCGCCAGCAGCCAAGTTATCACAGCTACCTACGAGCAGTACTTC. This translates into CASSQVITATYEQYF.

This chain links TRBV13 with TRBJ1-3; D is possibly TRBD1 (5 bases). Between the trimmed V and J ends, which lost 5 bases and 4 bases, there was a span of 12 bases. This CDR3 is built from 14 residues. CDR1 is PRHDT and CDR2 is FYEKMQ in the germline V gene (reference sequence). The CDR3 is CASSTGTEGNTIYF. Written as DNA, the CDR3 is TGTGCCAGCAGCACGGGGACCGAGGGAAACACCATATATTTT.

The rearrangement uses TRBV6-4 and TRBJ2-1, with 9 bases identical to TRBD2. V shed 3 bases and J 10 bases; nucleotides not matched to a gene: 10. The CDR3 is 15 residues long. Germline-derived CDR1 and CDR2 are MRHNA and SNTAGT. CDR3 DNA: TGTGCCAGCAGTGAAGGCGGGGGGGCCTTGGAAGAGCAGTTCTTC. Translated, it gives CASSEGGGALEEQFF.

This clone was picked up a small number of times. J is TRBJ2-7 and V is TRBV3-1 (or the pseudogene TRBV3-2); no firm D call. The CDR3 is made up of 14 amino acids. V lost 1 base and J lost 2, with 9 bases in between. Germline V gene data show CDR1 as LGHDT and CDR2 as YNNKEL (reference sequence). The CDR3 nucleotides are TGTGCCAGCAGCCAAGGTGCCACCCCCTACGAGCAGTACTTC. Its translation: CASSQGATPYEQYF.

The chain carries TRBV25-1 and TRBJ2-7; 8 bases are shared with TRBD1. After removal of 6 bases from V and 4 bases from J, the junction contained 5 bases not matched to a gene. From germline, CDR1 is MGHDK and CDR2 SYGVNS. The CDR3 totals 13 residues. Here the CDR3 reads CASRKTGGYEQYF. CDR3 DNA sequence: TGTGCCAGCAGGAAAACAGGGGGGTACGAGCAGTACTTC.

This clone was recorded a few times. The chain employs TRBV7-9 and TRBJ2-4, with D unresolved. In germline, CDR1 is SEHNR, CDR2 FQNEAQ (reference sequence). The CDR3 consists of 17 residues. V was trimmed by 1 base and J by 3 bases, leaving 16 bases between them. CDR3 sequence (DNA): TGTGCCAGCAGCTTAGAAAATACAATTCACCTCAAAAACATTCAGTACTTC. The encoded protein is CASSLENTIHLKNIQYF. Full variable domain (outside the CDR3, taken from reference TRBV7-9 and TRBJ2-4): DTGVSQNPRHKITKRGQNVTFRCDPISEHNRLYWYRQTLGQGPEFLTYFQNEAQLEKSRLLSDRFSAERPKGSFSTLEIQRTEQGDSAMYLCASSLENTIHLKNIQYFGAGTRLSVL.

The V call is TRBV3-1 (or the pseudogene TRBV3-2), the J call TRBJ2-7; TRBD2 matches 12 bases. The junction had 3 bases not matched to a gene; V was cut back by 4 bases and J by 5 bases. This CDR3 is 14 amino acids long. Germline CDR1 is LGHDT and CDR2 is YNNKEL (reference sequence). In nucleotides, the CDR3 is TGTGCCAGCAGCCCACTAGCGGGAGGAAACGAGCAGTACTTC. The encoded protein is CASSPLAGGNEQYF.

V is TRBV5-5 and J is TRBJ2-3; 10 bases fit TRBD2. Trimming cost V 0 bases and J 1 base; bases outside gene matches: 5. CDR1 SGHKS and CDR2 YYEKEE come from the germline V gene (reference sequence). The CDR3 totals 17 residues. The CDR3 spells CASSLAGTSGGTDTQYF. In DNA form, the CDR3 reads TGTGCCAGCAGCTTGGCCGGTACTAGCGGGGGCACAGATACGCAGTATTTT.

The gene calls are TRBV7-9 and TRBJ1-4; D is unclear. Germline CDR1 is SEHNR and CDR2 is FQNEAQ (reference sequence). V was pared by 5 bases and J by 5 bases, with 6 bases between. The CDR3 contains 12 residues. CDR3 in DNA: TGTGCCAGCAGCCGAGAGAATGAAAAACTGTTTTTT. Translation: CASSRENEKLFF.

This chain uses TRBV6-2 or TRBV6-3 with TRBJ1-2; TRBD1 matches at 7 bases. The CDR3 is 12 residues long. Trimming at V came to 5 bases and at J to 3 bases, leaving 0 bases not matched to a gene. Germline assignment: CDR1 MNHEY and CDR2 SVGEGT. The DNA for the CDR3 is TGTGCCAGCAGTGACAGGGACTATGGCTACACCTTC. It yields the protein CASSDRDYGYTF.

The chain links TRBV11-2 to TRBJ1-1, with 11 bases lining up with TRBD1. V trimming: 5 bases; J trimming: 7 bases; junction bases outside the gene matches: 6. The CDR3 consists of 14 residues. Germline V CDR1 and CDR2: SGHAT, FQNNGV. The DNA for the CDR3 is TGTGCCAGCAGCACCCGGACAGGGGGCGTTGAAGCTTTCTTT. Translated: CASSTRTGGVEAFF.

This sequence joins TRBV5-1 and TRBJ1-4; 8 positions match TRBD1. CDR1 and CDR2 (germline): SGHRS, YFSETQ. The CDR3 consists of 16 residues. V lost 0 bases, J lost 3 bases, and 4 bases stayed unmatched. The CDR3 protein is CASSLEGRGPNEKLFF. Here the CDR3 DNA reads TGCGCCAGCAGCTTGGAAGGCAGGGGGCCTAATGAAAAACTGTTTTTT.

The J gene is TRBJ2-3, the V gene TRBV5-4; unclear D gene. Trimming pared 0 bases from V and 2 bases from J, leaving 10 bases between. This CDR3 has 15 residues. Germline-derived CDR1 and CDR2 are SGHNT and YYREEE (reference sequence). CDR3 DNA: TGTGCCAGCAGCTTGGGTCTCCCTTCCACAGATACGCAGTATTTT. Translation: CASSLGLPSTDTQYF.

This sequence joins TRBV9 and TRBJ2-2; D could derive from TRBD1 or TRBD2 (7 bases each). The CDR3 is made up of 16 amino acids. Trimming took 3 bases from V and 5 from J, leaving 17 bases between them. Germline CDR1 is SGDLS and CDR2 is YYNGEE. CDR3: CASSDDRVGGTGELFF. In DNA form, the CDR3 reads TGTGCCAGCAGCGACGACAGGGTCGGGGGGACCGGGGAGCTGTTTTTT.

The V call is TRBV7-3, the J call TRBJ2-3, with TRBD2 matching 12 bases. This CDR3 has 17 amino acids. Trimming took 5 bases from V and 1 from J; bases not matched to a gene: 7. Germline V gene data show CDR1 as SGHTA and CDR2 as FQGTGA. DNA for the CDR3: TGTGCCAGCAGCCTATTCGCTAGCGGGGGGGGCACAGATACGCAGTATTTT. Translation: CASSLFASGGGTDTQYF.

The chain is built from TRBV7-2 and TRBJ2-2; a weak D match, TRBD2 (5 bases). The CDR3 extends over 12 amino acids. The germline V gene encodes CDR1 SGHTA and CDR2 FQGNSA. V was pared by 5 bases and J by 7 bases, with 8 bases between. DNA of the CDR3: TGTGCCAGCAGCATAGGACTCGGGGAGCTGTTTTTT. As protein: CASSIGLGELFF.